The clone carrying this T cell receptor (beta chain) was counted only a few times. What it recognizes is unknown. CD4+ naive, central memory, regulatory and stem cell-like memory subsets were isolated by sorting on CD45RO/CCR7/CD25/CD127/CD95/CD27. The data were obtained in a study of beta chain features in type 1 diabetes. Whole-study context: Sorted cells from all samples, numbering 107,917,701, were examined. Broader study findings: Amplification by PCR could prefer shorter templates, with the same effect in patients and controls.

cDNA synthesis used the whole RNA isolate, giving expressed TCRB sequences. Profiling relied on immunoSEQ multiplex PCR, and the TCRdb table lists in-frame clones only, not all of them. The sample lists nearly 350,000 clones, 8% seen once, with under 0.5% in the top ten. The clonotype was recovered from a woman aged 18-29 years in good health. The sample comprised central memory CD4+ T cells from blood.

DNA for the CDR3: TGTGCCAGCAGTGACCTCGGGGGGACTAGCCGGTTCTTC. The encoded protein is CASSDLGGTSRFF. The chain uses TRBV25-1 and TRBJ2-1; TRBD2 aligns across 9 bases. Trimming removed 3 bases from V and 15 bases from J; junction bases left unmatched: 9. CDR3 size: 13 residues. CDR1 is MGHDK and CDR2 is SYGVNS in the germline V gene.